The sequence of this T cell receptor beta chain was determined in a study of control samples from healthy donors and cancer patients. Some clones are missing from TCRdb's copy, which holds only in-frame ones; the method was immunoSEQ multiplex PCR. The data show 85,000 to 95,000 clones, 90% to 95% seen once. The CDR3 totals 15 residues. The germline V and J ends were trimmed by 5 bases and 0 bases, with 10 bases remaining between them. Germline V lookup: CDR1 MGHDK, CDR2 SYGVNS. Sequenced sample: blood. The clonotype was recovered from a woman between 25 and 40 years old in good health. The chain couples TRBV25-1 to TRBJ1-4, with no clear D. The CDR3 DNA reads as TGTGCCAGCAGTCAGGCGATTGCAACTAATGAAAAACTGTTTTTT. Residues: CASSQAIATNEKLFF.